The 32 T cell receptor beta chains presented below share a single source sample, sequenced in a study of identical twins. TCRdb independently ran MiXCR on the 5' RACE reads; one entry per CDR3 protein. Of about 470,000 distinct CDR3 sequences listed, roughly 24% were seen once; the top ten hold 2.9%. The sample was also linked to a second study, of T cells expressing NK-cell markers.

Specimen: CD4+ T cells sorted from blood. Source of these receptors: a woman younger than 35 in good health.

This clonotype was detected a few times. The gene calls are TRBV6-1 and TRBJ2-5; D possibly corresponds to TRBD1 (5 bases). The CDR3 sequence is 16 residues long. Germline V gene lookup returns CDR1 MNHNS and CDR2 SASEGT. V was pared by 8 bases and J by 0 bases, with 19 bases between. CDR3 sequence: CASRYGKGPYQETQYF. The CDR3 nucleotides are TGTGCCAGCCGCTATGGGAAGGGGCCCTACCAAGAGACCCAGTACTTC.

The chain has TRBV3-1 and TRBJ1-6; D is perhaps TRBD1 (5 bases). Trimming removed 3 bases at V and 5 bases at J, with 5 bases between. CDR1 LGHDT and CDR2 YNNKEL come from the germline V gene (reference sequence). This CDR3 contains 13 residues. The CDR3 bases are TGTGCCAGCAGCCAGGGGCATAATTCACCCCTCCACTTT. It is translated as CASSQGHNSPLHF.

V and J are TRBV11-2 and TRBJ2-2; D remains ambiguous. The CDR3 extends over 14 amino acids. Trimming took off 11 bases at V and 2 bases at J, with 15 bases between the two ends. Germline assignment: CDR1 SGHAT and CDR2 FQNNGV. The CDR3 spells CACARLFNTGELFF. DNA of the CDR3: TGTGCCTGTGCTAGGCTGTTCAACACCGGGGAGCTGTTTTTT.

With regard to this clonotype: Germline and junction disagree at one end, which may indicate a read error. The chain links TRBV7-7 to TRBJ2-3; a weak D match, TRBD1 (6 bases). In germline, CDR1 is SSHAT, CDR2 FNYEAQ (reference sequence). This CDR3 is 14 amino acids long. Written as DNA, the CDR3 is TGTGCTAGCAGCCCGCGGACAGAGAAGGATACGCAGTATTTT. Translating gives CASSPRTEKDTQYF.

The V gene is TRBV21-1, the J gene TRBJ1-2; the table's D call of TRBD1 was not tested on the DNA. TRBV21-1 counts as a pseudogene. The CDR3 extends over 11 amino acids. In DNA, the CDR3 is TGTGCCAGCAGACGGGGGGATGGCTACACCTTC. It translates to CASRRGDGYTF.

The gene calls are TRBV4-3 and TRBJ1-3; D gene unclear. The CDR3 covers 13 residues. Trimming shortened V by 0 bases and J by 4 bases, and 4 bases separated the two germline ends. The germline V gene has CDR1 LGHNA and CDR2 YSLEER. DNA for the CDR3: TGCGCCAGCAGCCAAGATGGGGGAAACACCATATATTTT. Its protein product is CASSQDGGNTIYF.

The rearrangement joins TRBV7-8 to TRBJ2-4; TRBD2 is a possible D gene (6 bases). Between the trimmed V and J ends, which lost 0 bases and 0 bases, there was a span of 12 bases. The CDR3 extends over 17 amino acids. Germline V gene sequence: CDR1 SGHVS, CDR2 FQNEAQ. The CDR3 nucleotides are TGTGCCAGCAGCTTAGCGCCGGCGGGGATAGCCAAAAACATTCAGTACTTC. This gives the protein CASSLAPAGIAKNIQYF.

The chain uses TRBV14 and TRBJ2-6; no definite D call. The germline V gene has CDR1 SGHDN and CDR2 FVKESK. Trimming shortened V by 1 base and J by 0 bases, and 4 bases separated the two germline ends. This CDR3 is 15 amino acids long. The DNA of the CDR3 is TGTGCCAGCAGCCAAGGAACCTCTGGGGCCAACGTCCTGACTTTC. Protein product: CASSQGTSGANVLTF.

The V gene is TRBV19, the J gene TRBJ2-2; D may correspond to TRBD1 or TRBD2 (5 bases each). Trimming shortened V by 2 bases and J by 4 bases, and 17 bases separated the two germline ends. Germline-derived CDR1 and CDR2 are LNHDA and SQIVND (reference sequence). The CDR3 runs to 17 residues. The CDR3 bases are TGTGCCAGTAGTATACAGGGCGGGCTACTACGCACCGGGGAGCTGTTTTTT. This codes for CASSIQGGLLRTGELFF.

The chain joins TRBV5-1 to TRBJ2-5, with D perhaps TRBD2 (5 bases). The germline V and J ends were trimmed by 0 bases and 0 bases, with 15 bases remaining between them. CDR3 size: 17 residues. Germline V lookup: CDR1 SGHRS, CDR2 YFSETQ. The CDR3 sequence is CASSLALSSSNQETQYF. CDR3 nucleotide sequence: TGCGCCAGCAGCTTGGCCCTGTCTAGCTCCAACCAAGAGACCCAGTACTTC.

The chain's CDR3 is CASSYPDIYEQYF. CDR3 DNA: TGTGCCAGCAGTTACCCTGACATCTACGAGCAGTACTTC. V is TRBV6-7 and J is TRBJ2-7, with D unclear. TRBV6-7 is treated as an ORF (open reading frame) with a function not yet certain. V was trimmed by 2 bases and J by 3 bases, leaving 8 bases between them. The length of the CDR3 is 13 residues.

This clonotype showed up just a few times. The chain recombines TRBV7-3 with TRBJ2-2; no reliable D call. The V and J ends lost 6 bases and 7 bases respectively, with 12 bases between them. The CDR3 loop spans 13 amino acids. The germline gives CDR1 SGHTA, CDR2 FQGTGA. The CDR3 spells CASRGRLYGELFF. CDR3 nucleotide sequence: TGTGCCAGCAGGGGTCGACTGTACGGGGAGCTGTTTTTT.

This chain links TRBV7-2 with TRBJ2-2; TRBD1 matches at 8 bases. CDR3 length: 15 amino acids. Germline V gene lookup returns CDR1 SGHTA and CDR2 FQGNSA. Trimming cost V 5 bases and J 1 base; bases outside gene matches: 3. The CDR3 nucleotides are TGTGCCAGCAGCATAGGGACAGGGAACACCGGGGAGCTGTTTTTT. It encodes CASSIGTGNTGELFF. Full variable domain (rest looked up from reference TRBV7-2 and TRBJ2-2): GAGVSQSPSNKVTEKGKDVELRCDPISGHTALYWYRQSLGQGLEFLIYFQGNSAPDKSGLPSDRFSAERTGGSVSTLTIQRTQQEDSAVYLCASSIGTGNTGELFFGEGSRLTVL.

This clonotype was counted only a few times. This chain uses TRBV20-1 with TRBJ2-1; 14 nucleotides match TRBD2. The CDR3 runs 16 residues. V lost 5 bases, J lost 8 bases, and 11 bases stayed unmatched. Looked up from germline, CDR1 is DFQATT and CDR2 is SNEGSKA (reference sequence). CDR3 sequence reads: CSAHDRLAGGWDEQFF. CDR3 bases: TGCAGTGCTCACGACCGACTAGCGGGGGGGTGGGATGAGCAGTTCTTC.

This clonotype was seen a few times. The chain couples TRBV7-2 to TRBJ2-2; weak D call: TRBD2 (5 bases). This CDR3 contains 16 residues. Germline loops: CDR1 SGHTA, CDR2 FQGNSA. Trimming shortened V by 2 bases and J by 1 base, and 11 bases separated the two germline ends. CDR3 DNA sequence: TGTGCCAGCAGCTTAATAGCGATCAGGAACACCGGGGAGCTGTTTTTT. As protein: CASSLIAIRNTGELFF. The full variable domain, completed using reference TRBV7-2 and TRBJ2-2, is GAGVSQSPSNKVTEKGKDVELRCDPISGHTALYWYRQSLGQGLEFLIYFQGNSAPDKSGLPSDRFSAERTGGSVSTLTIQRTQQEDSAVYLCASSLIAIRNTGELFFGEGSRLTVL.

V is TRBV5-1 and J is TRBJ2-5; weak D call: TRBD1 (5 bases). The CDR3 totals 12 residues. V lost 4 bases to trimming and J lost 4 bases, with 8 bases between them. The germline CDR1 and CDR2 sequences are SGHRS and YFSETQ. The CDR3 region is CASSIDRETQYF. In DNA, the CDR3 is TGCGCCAGCAGCATAGACAGAGAGACCCAGTACTTC.

This clonotype has more than one count but fewer than ten. V and J are TRBV6-5 and TRBJ2-7; perhaps TRBD1 as D (6 bases). The germline CDR1 and CDR2 sequences are MNHEY and SVGAGI. The length of the CDR3 is 14 residues. Between the trimmed V and J ends, which lost 4 bases and 2 bases, there was a span of 12 bases. CDR3 in DNA: TGTGCCAGCAGTTTTAGGACAGAGGCCTACGAGCAGTACTTC. Protein: CASSFRTEAYEQYF.

This clonotype turned up a few times. The rearrangement links TRBV4-3 to TRBJ1-2; D remains ambiguous. V gave up 0 bases and J gave up 4 bases, with 12 bases separating them. The CDR3 runs 15 residues. CDR1 is LGHNA, CDR2 YSLEER, per germline. CDR3 bases: TGCGCCAGCAGCCAAGAGCGACTCCTCGTCTATGGCTACACCTTC. Translating it yields CASSQERLLVYGYTF.

Ten or more counts support this clonotype. The chain links TRBV7-7 to TRBJ2-1, with D possibly matching TRBD2 (5 bases). V was shortened by 7 bases and J by 4 bases, with 17 bases between the two germline ends. Germline CDR1 SSHAT, CDR2 FNYEAQ (reference sequence). There are 15 residues in the CDR3. CDR3 region: CASTPGLGNYNEQFF. The CDR3 DNA sequence: TGTGCCAGCACCCCAGGACTTGGGAATTACAATGAGCAGTTCTTC.

The CDR3: CASETSIAKNIQYF. CDR3 DNA: TGTGCCAGCGAAACGAGCATAGCCAAAAACATTCAGTACTTC. The V gene is TRBV6-2 or TRBV6-3, the J gene TRBJ2-4; D is unclear. The CDR3 length is 14 residues. Trimming left V 8 bases short and J 0 bases short, with 11 bases between. Germline values: CDR1 MNHEY, CDR2 SVGEGT.

This clonotype has only a few counts. Its ends do not fully match the called genes, so a read error is possible. The chain recombines TRBV7-7 with TRBJ2-1, with 11 bases lining up with TRBD1. CDR3 size: 16 residues. Germline CDR1 and CDR2: SSHAT and FNYEAQ (reference sequence). This CDR3 is CASSLTGTGGRNEQFF. The CDR3 coding sequence is TGTGCTAGCAGCTTGACCGGGACAGGGGGTCGCAATGAGCAGTTCTTC.

The chain combines TRBV29-1 with TRBJ2-5, with 10 bases matching TRBD1. The ends lost 8 bases at V and 5 bases at J; junction bases unmatched: 14. Germline V lookup: CDR1 SQVTM, CDR2 ANQGSEA. This CDR3 is built from 15 residues. CDR3 bases: TGCAGCTCTTGTCCCGGGACAGGGGCGAGTGAGACCCAGTACTTC. It specifies CSSCPGTGASETQYF. The whole variable domain, filled in from reference TRBV29-1 and TRBJ2-5, reads SAVISQKPSRDICQRGTSLTIQCQVDSQVTMMFWYRQQPGQSLTLIATANQGSEATYESGFVIDKFPISRPNLTFSTLTVSNMSPEDSSIYLCSSCPGTGASETQYFGPGTRLLVL.

The table lists this clonotype with a few counts. V gene TRBV20-1 combines with J gene TRBJ2-3; 9 bases agree with TRBD2. V shed 5 bases and J 4 bases; nucleotides not matched to a gene: 10. Germline V gives CDR1 DFQATT, CDR2 SNEGSKA (reference sequence). The CDR3 is made up of 15 amino acids. CDR3 in amino acids: CSAPPAGTSPDTQYF. CDR3 nucleotides: TGCAGTGCTCCACCGGCCGGGACTAGCCCAGATACGCAGTATTTT.

The table lists this clonotype with a few counts. This chain joins TRBV11-1 and TRBJ1-2; 7 bases agree with TRBD1. V lost 5 bases, J lost 7 bases, and 10 bases stayed unmatched. Germline loops: CDR1 SGHAT, CDR2 FQDESV (reference sequence). This CDR3 contains 14 residues. The DNA for the CDR3 is TGTGCCAGCAGCCCGATGATGAACAGGGGTGGCTACACCTTC. This translates into CASSPMMNRGGYTF. The variable domain in full, with the rest retrieved from reference TRBV11-1 and TRBJ1-2, is EAEVAQSPRYKITEKSQAVAFWCDPISGHATLYWYRQILGQGPELLVQFQDESVVDDSQLPKDRFSAERLKGVDSTLKIQPAELGDSAMYLCASSPMMNRGGYTFGSGTRLTVV.

This clonotype has only a few counts. The rearrangement joins TRBV7-6 to TRBJ2-7; 9 bases are shared with TRBD2. The CDR3 is 17 residues long. Trimming took 4 bases from V and 1 from J; bases not matched to a gene: 11. Germline V gene data show CDR1 as SGHVS and CDR2 as FNYEAQ. This CDR3 reads CASSYVTGLAFSYEQYF. Written as DNA, the CDR3 is TGTGCCAGCAGCTACGTAACGGGACTAGCATTTTCCTACGAGCAGTACTTC.

In its sample, this clonotype was seen a few times. The CDR3 here is CSVEGHQRGYGYTF. The CDR3 bases are TGCAGCGTTGAGGGCCACCAACGGGGCTATGGCTACACCTTC. The gene calls are TRBV29-1 and TRBJ1-2; D remains ambiguous. Germline values: CDR1 SQVTM, CDR2 ANQGSEA. This CDR3 has 14 residues. V lost 3 bases and J 4 bases, leaving 15 bases between the germline ends. Using reference TRBV29-1 and TRBJ1-2 for the parts outside the CDR3, the full variable domain is SAVISQKPSRDICQRGTSLTIQCQVDSQVTMMFWYRQQPGQSLTLIATANQGSEATYESGFVIDKFPISRPNLTFSTLTVSNMSPEDSSIYLCSVEGHQRGYGYTFGSGTRLTVV.

The chain employs TRBV5-8 and TRBJ2-2; tentative D call: TRBD1 (6 bases). The germline V and J ends were trimmed by 7 bases and 1 base, with 14 bases remaining between them. The germline V gene has CDR1 SGHTS and CDR2 YDEGEE. This CDR3 spans 15 amino acids. The DNA for the CDR3 is TGTGCCAGCGGCCCGTGGACAGAGAACACCGGGGAGCTGTTTTTT. The encoded protein is CASGPWTENTGELFF.

The V call is TRBV5-6, the J call TRBJ2-1; D possibly matches TRBD1 or TRBD2 (6 bases each). From germline, CDR1 is SGHDT and CDR2 YYEEEE. This CDR3 has 16 amino acids. With 5 bases removed from V and 1 base from J, the gap between germline ends came to 16 bases. CDR3 sequence reads: CASSFTGRSSYNEQFF. Here the CDR3 DNA reads TGTGCCAGCAGTTTTACAGGGAGGTCTTCCTACAATGAGCAGTTCTTC.

This clonotype was observed a handful of times. V and J are TRBV7-9 and TRBJ2-5; D gene uncertain. Trimming stripped 3 bases from V and 2 bases from J, with 10 bases between. Germline CDR1 is SEHNR and CDR2 is FQNEAQ (reference sequence). This CDR3 is built from 14 residues. The CDR3 loop is CASSFKGLQETQYF. The CDR3 nucleotides read TGTGCCAGCAGCTTCAAGGGTTTACAAGAGACCCAGTACTTC.

CDR3: CASTTGGAGANVLTF. The DNA for the CDR3 is TGTGCCAGCACCACCGGGGGGGCTGGGGCCAACGTCCTGACTTTC. The chain uses TRBV6-2 or TRBV6-3 and TRBJ2-6; TRBD2 agrees at 8 bases. J gave up 2 bases and V 7 bases, and 4 bases lay outside the gene matches. CDR3 length: 15 residues. Looked up from germline, CDR1 is MNHEY and CDR2 is SVGEGT.

The chain has TRBV12-3 or TRBV12-4 and TRBJ2-1; 11 positions match TRBD2. This CDR3 is 16 amino acids long. The trim removed 6 bases at V and 8 bases at J, leaving 12 bases unmatched. The CDR3 loop reads CASRLPGLAVTHEQFF. The CDR3, as DNA: TGTGCCAGCAGATTACCGGGACTAGCGGTTACTCATGAGCAGTTCTTC.

This clonotype has only a few counts. The chain carries TRBV6-6 and TRBJ2-7; the D is unclear. CDR3 length: 11 amino acids. V lost 7 bases and J 4 bases, leaving 8 bases between the germline ends. Germline V lookup: CDR1 MNHNY, CDR2 SVGAGI (reference sequence). The CDR3 coding sequence is TGTGCCAGCATGGGCAATTACGAGCAGTACTTC. Translated, it gives CASMGNYEQYF.